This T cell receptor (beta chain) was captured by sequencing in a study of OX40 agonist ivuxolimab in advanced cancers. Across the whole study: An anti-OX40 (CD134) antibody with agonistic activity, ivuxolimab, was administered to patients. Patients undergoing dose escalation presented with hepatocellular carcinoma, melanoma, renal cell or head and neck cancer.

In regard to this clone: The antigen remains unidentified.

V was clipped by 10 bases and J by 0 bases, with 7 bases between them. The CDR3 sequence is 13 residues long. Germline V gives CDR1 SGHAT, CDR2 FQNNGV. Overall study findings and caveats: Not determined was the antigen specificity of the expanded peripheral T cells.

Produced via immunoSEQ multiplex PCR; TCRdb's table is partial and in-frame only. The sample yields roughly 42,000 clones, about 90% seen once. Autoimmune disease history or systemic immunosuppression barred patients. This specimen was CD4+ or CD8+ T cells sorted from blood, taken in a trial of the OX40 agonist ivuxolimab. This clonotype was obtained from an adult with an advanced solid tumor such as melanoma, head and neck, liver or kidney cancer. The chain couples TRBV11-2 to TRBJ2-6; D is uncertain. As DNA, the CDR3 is TGTGCCATACGGAGCTCTGGGGCCAACGTCCTGACTTTC. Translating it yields CAIRSSGANVLTF.